In this sample, the clone carrying this TCR beta chain turned up a few times. Its antigen is currently unknown. Sequencing templates came from extracted RNA that was reverse transcribed into cDNA. Produced via immunoSEQ multiplex PCR; TCRdb's table is partial and in-frame only. This sample yields under 300,000 clones, of which under 70% are seen a single time; under 1.5% belongs to the top ten. This entry belongs to a study of CD8+ T cells in alopecia areata. Study-wide background: Tofacitinib dosing lasted 6 to 18 months, which was then followed by 6 months off drug.

Trimming stripped 3 bases from V and 7 bases from J, with 12 bases between. Germline lookup yields CDR1 MGHDK and CDR2 SYGVNS. This CDR3 region has 13 residues. General study results and limits: Clonality exceeded that of normal scalp in lesional scalp, most notably in alopecia totalis/universalis.

The sorting of PBMCs gave CD4+ and CD8+ T cells. The sequence was obtained from a human donor with alopecia areata. The sequencing here drew on CD4+ T cells sorted from blood, taken at week 0. The chain recombines TRBV25-1 with TRBJ1-2, with a weak D call TRBD1 (5 bases). The CDR3 region has the DNA TGTGCCAGCAGTGACAGGGTAATATCTGGCTACACCTTC. This codes for CASSDRVISGYTF.